These T cell receptor beta chains were read from a single sample in a study of identical twins. TCRdb fed the 5' RACE reads into MiXCR, producing one record per CDR3 protein. The table shows around 370,000 distinct CDR3 sequences, with approximately 9.1% occurring only once. The sequenced material came from naive T cells sorted from blood. The source of these receptors is a woman in her forties or fifties in good health. Both conserved end residues are part of each CDR3. The D gene is left open where the match is weak. Some rows have no size entry. The others give once, few or many, or a class for an expanded clone.

D gene	V gene	J gene	clone size	CDR3 length	CDR3 protein	CDR3 DNA
-	TRBV5-1	TRBJ2-5	many	13	CASSLGGDDTQYF	TGCGCCAGCAGCTTGGGGGGAGATGACACCCAGTACTTC
-	TRBV29-1	TRBJ2-1	many	11	CSADPYNEQFF	TGCAGCGCGGACCCGTACAATGAGCAGTTCTTC
-	TRBV5-1	TRBJ1-1	-	17	CASSFGTGRPMNTEAFF	TGCGCCAGCAGCTTTGGGACGGGGAGGCCAATGAACACTGAAGCTTTCTTT
TRBD2	TRBV5-1	TRBJ2-1	-	15	CASSTRLAGVNEQFF	TGCGCCAGCAGCACCCGACTAGCGGGAGTAAATGAGCAGTTCTTC
TRBD2	TRBV11-2	TRBJ2-1	few	19	CASSSKGLAGGPIYNEQFF	TGTGCCAGCAGCTCTAAGGGACTAGCGGGAGGGCCAATTTACAATGAGCAGTTCTTC
TRBD2	TRBV23-1	TRBJ2-6	-	24	CASSHSVLAGGSRFLRAGANVLTF	TGCGCCAGCAGTCATTCGGTGTTAGCGGGAGGGTCAAGGTTCCTCCGTGCTGGGGCCAACGTCCTGACTTTC
TRBD1	TRBV19	TRBJ1-5	-	16	CASRGRGRDSNQPQHF	TGTGCCAGTAGGGGCAGGGGGCGGGATAGCAATCAGCCCCAGCATTTT
-	TRBV5-1	TRBJ2-7	-	14	CATARMGGLYEQYF	TGCGCCACCGCGAGAATGGGGGGCCTATACGAGCAGTACTTC
TRBD1	TRBV6-2/TRBV6-3	TRBJ2-2	few	17	CASSSTGGRANTGELFF	TGTGCCAGCAGTTCGACAGGGGGTAGGGCGAACACCGGGGAGCTGTTTTTT
TRBD1	TRBV12-3/TRBV12-4	TRBJ1-1	many	18	CASSLALTGVSPNTEAFF	TGTGCCAGCAGTTTAGCTCTGACAGGGGTTAGTCCAAACACTGAAGCTTTCTTT
-	TRBV9	TRBJ2-4	-	15	CASSVEVGSGDIQYF	TGTGCCAGCAGCGTAGAGGTTGGGTCTGGGGACATTCAGTACTTC
TRBD2	TRBV7-8	TRBJ2-3	-	16	CASSSRTSGDTDTQYF	TGTGCCAGCAGCTCACGGACTAGCGGAGACACAGATACGCAGTATTTT
TRBD2	TRBV4-1	TRBJ2-3	few	17	CASSQGLTSGNTDTQYF	TGCGCCAGCAGCCAAGGGTTGACTAGCGGGAACACAGATACGCAGTATTTT
TRBD1	TRBV12-3/TRBV12-4	TRBJ2-1	few	12	CASSPGQGGWFF	TGTGCCAGCAGTCCGGGACAGGGAGGATGGTTCTTC
-	TRBV10-3	TRBJ2-5	many	16	CAISVFSPRGKETQYF	TGTGCCATCAGTGTCTTCTCTCCTCGCGGCAAAGAGACCCAGTACTTC
-	TRBV10-3	TRBJ1-1	-	13	CAISGLGNTEAFF	TGTGCCATCAGTGGACTGGGGAACACTGAAGCTTTCTTT
TRBD2	TRBV20-1	TRBJ2-1	many	12	CSARPGTSGQFF	TGCAGTGCTAGGCCAGGGACTAGCGGACAGTTCTTC
-	TRBV10-3	TRBJ2-1	many	15	CAISDLLERGDEQFF	TGTGCCATCAGTGACCTCCTAGAGAGGGGCGATGAGCAGTTCTTC
TRBD1	TRBV20-1	TRBJ2-1	few	13	CSARDPGGFEQFF	TGCAGTGCTAGAGATCCAGGGGGCTTTGAGCAGTTCTTC
TRBD2	TRBV2	TRBJ2-1	-	15	CASLPLAATYNEQFF	TGTGCCAGCCTGCCACTAGCGGCCACCTACAATGAGCAGTTCTTC
TRBD1	TRBV5-1	TRBJ1-2	many	15	CASSLNTGVGGGYTF	TGCGCCAGCAGCTTGAATACAGGGGTAGGAGGTGGCTACACCTTC
-	TRBV29-1	TRBJ1-2	many	10	CSAGSGGYTF	TGCAGTGCGGGGAGCGGCGGCTACACCTTC
-	TRBV30	TRBJ2-4	many	15	CAWSSLGGAMDIQYF	TGTGCCTGGAGTTCCCTAGGGGGGGCCATGGACATTCAGTACTTC
-	TRBV11-3	TRBJ2-1	few	11	CASSLRYEQFF	TGTGCCAGCAGCTTACGGTATGAGCAGTTCTTC
-	TRBV5-1	TRBJ1-5	many	15	CASSLSPEIGQPQHF	TGCGCCAGCAGCTTGTCCCCCGAGATCGGTCAGCCCCAGCATTTT
-	TRBV29-1	TRBJ2-3	-	15	CSVDSGRGSTDTQYF	TGCAGCGTTGACTCCGGACGGGGGAGCACAGATACGCAGTATTTT
-	TRBV3-1	TRBJ1-5	few	13	CASSQALNQPQHF	TGTGCCAGCAGCCAGGCCTTGAATCAGCCCCAGCATTTT
-	TRBV10-1	TRBJ2-1	-	12	CASGKSLNEQFF	TGCGCCAGTGGGAAGAGTCTCAATGAGCAGTTCTTC
-	TRBV25-1	TRBJ1-3	-	13	CASSRASGNTIYF	TGTGCCAGCAGCAGGGCCTCTGGAAACACCATATATTTT
TRBD1	TRBV7-6	TRBJ2-7	few	13	CASSLQGAHEQYF	TGTGCCAGCAGCTTACAGGGGGCCCACGAGCAGTACTTC
-	TRBV12-3/TRBV12-4	TRBJ2-3	many	13	CASSLDGTDTQYF	TGCGCCAGCAGCTTGGACGGCACAGATACGCAGTATTTT
-	TRBV5-1	TRBJ2-1	few	12	CASSLAPDEQFF	TGCGCCAGCAGCTTGGCCCCGGATGAGCAGTTCTTC
-	TRBV20-1	TRBJ2-3	few	14	CSARGVESTDTQYF	TGCAGTGCTAGGGGGGTAGAGAGCACAGATACGCAGTATTTT
TRBD1	TRBV27	TRBJ1-6	few	14	CASSPGQDNSPLHF	TGTGCCAGCAGTCCGGGACAGGATAATTCACCCCTCCACTTT
TRBD1	TRBV18	TRBJ1-5	-	14	CASSTGQLNQPQHF	TGTGCCAGCTCAACGGGACAGCTCAATCAGCCCCAGCATTTT
-	TRBV24-1	TRBJ2-3	-	13	CATSDWQKDTQYF	TGTGCCACCAGTGACTGGCAGAAAGATACGCAGTATTTT
TRBD2	TRBV30	TRBJ2-5	few	13	CAWRRLAGGTQYF	TGTGCCTGGAGGCGGCTAGCGGGAGGAACCCAGTACTTC
-	TRBV5-1	TRBJ2-7	many	15	CASSLAGLASYEQYF	TGCGCCAGCAGCTTGGCAGGGTTGGCCTCCTACGAGCAGTACTTC
-	TRBV20-1	TRBJ2-7	-	16	CSARDRAPGWYSEQYF	TGCAGTGCTAGAGATCGGGCCCCAGGTTGGTACTCCGAGCAGTACTTC
-	TRBV11-3	TRBJ2-1	-	15	CASSLISAIYNEQFF	TGTGCCAGCAGCTTAATCAGCGCCATATACAATGAGCAGTTCTTC
-	TRBV28	TRBJ2-1	many	16	CASSLTDSSPSVEQFF	TGTGCCAGCAGTCTTACGGACAGCAGTCCTAGCGTTGAGCAGTTCTTC
-	TRBV12-3/TRBV12-4	TRBJ2-7	-	13	CASNSGEYYEQYF	TGTGCCAGCAACAGTGGGGAGTACTACGAGCAGTACTTC
-	TRBV7-3	TRBJ2-1	-	16	CASSLVERKTYNEQFF	TGTGCCAGCAGCTTAGTTGAGCGGAAGACTTACAATGAGCAGTTCTTC
-	TRBV15	TRBJ1-5	-	14	CATRSARGDQPQHF	TGTGCCACCAGGTCCGCGAGGGGAGATCAGCCCCAGCATTTT
TRBD1	TRBV5-1	TRBJ2-7	few	16	CASSLVLDRVPHEQYF	TGCGCCAGCAGCTTGGTTCTGGACAGGGTACCCCACGAGCAGTACTTC